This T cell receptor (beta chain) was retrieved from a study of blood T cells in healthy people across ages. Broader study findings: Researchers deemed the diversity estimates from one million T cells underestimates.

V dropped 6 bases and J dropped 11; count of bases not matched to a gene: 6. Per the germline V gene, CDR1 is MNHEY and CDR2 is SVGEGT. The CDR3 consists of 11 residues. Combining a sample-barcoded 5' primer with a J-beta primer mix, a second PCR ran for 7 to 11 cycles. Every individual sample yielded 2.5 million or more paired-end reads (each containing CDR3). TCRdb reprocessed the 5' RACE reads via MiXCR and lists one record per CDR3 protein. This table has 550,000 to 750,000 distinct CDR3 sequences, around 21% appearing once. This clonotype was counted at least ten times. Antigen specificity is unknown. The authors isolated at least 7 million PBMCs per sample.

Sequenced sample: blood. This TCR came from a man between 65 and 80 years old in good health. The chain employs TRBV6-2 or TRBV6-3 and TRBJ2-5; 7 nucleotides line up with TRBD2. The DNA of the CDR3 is TGTGCCAGCAGCATCGGGCGGGAGCAGTACTTC. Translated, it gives CASSIGREQYF.